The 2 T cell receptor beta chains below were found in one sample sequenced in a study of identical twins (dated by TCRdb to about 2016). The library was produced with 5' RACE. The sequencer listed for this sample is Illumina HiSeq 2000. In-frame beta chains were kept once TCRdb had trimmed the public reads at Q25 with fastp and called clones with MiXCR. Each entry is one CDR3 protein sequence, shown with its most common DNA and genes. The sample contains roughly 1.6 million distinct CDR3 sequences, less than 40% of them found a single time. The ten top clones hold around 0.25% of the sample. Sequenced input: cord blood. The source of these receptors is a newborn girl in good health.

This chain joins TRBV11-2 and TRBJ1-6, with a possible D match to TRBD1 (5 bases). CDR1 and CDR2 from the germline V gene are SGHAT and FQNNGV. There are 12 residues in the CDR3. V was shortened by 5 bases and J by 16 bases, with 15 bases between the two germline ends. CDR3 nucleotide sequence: TGTGCCAGCAGCAGGGGCTACAATTCACTCCACTTT. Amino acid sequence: CASSRGYNSLHF.

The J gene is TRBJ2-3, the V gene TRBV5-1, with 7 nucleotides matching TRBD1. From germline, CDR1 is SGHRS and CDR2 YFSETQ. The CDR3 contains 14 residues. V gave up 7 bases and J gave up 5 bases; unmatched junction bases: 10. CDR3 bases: TGCGCCAGCGGAAAGACAGGGACAGAAGATACGCAGTATTTT. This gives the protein CASGKTGTEDTQYF.